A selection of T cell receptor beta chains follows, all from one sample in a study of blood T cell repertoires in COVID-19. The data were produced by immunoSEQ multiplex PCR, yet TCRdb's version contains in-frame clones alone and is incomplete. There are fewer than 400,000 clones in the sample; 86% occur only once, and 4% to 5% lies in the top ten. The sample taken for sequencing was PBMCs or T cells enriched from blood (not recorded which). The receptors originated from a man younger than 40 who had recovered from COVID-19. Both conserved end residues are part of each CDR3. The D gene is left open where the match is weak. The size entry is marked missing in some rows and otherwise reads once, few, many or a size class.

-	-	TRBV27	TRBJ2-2	TGTGCCAGCAGTTTCCGCACTGGGGAGCTGTTTTTT	CASSFRTGELFF
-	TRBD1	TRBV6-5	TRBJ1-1	TGTGCCAGCAACGTAGACAGGGGGCAAAACACTGAAGCTTTCTTT	CASNVDRGQNTEAFF
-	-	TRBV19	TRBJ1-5	TGTGCCAGTAGTATAGAGCGGGGTCAGCCCCAGCATTTT	CASSIERGQPQHF
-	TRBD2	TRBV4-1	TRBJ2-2	TGCGCCAGCAGTCTTTCTCCTAGCGGGGGGGCGAACACCGGGGAGCTGTTTTTT	CASSLSPSGGANTGELFF
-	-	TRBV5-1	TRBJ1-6	TGCGCCAGCAGCTTGGGTGGCTGGAGCGATAATTCACCCCTCCACTTT	CASSLGGWSDNSPLHF
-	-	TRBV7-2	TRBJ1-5	TGTGCCAGCAGCTTAATGCAGTTCAATCAGCCCCAGCATTTT	CASSLMQFNQPQHF
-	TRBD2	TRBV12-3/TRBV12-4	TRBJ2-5	TGTGCCAGCAGTCTTTCCGGGGGGAGCCAGTACTTC	CASSLSGGSQYF
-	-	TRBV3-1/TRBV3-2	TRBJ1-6	TGTGCCAGCAGCCAAGATTTCAGGAAGACACCCCTCCACTTT	CASSQDFRKTPLHF
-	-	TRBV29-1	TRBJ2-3	TGCAGCGTTGCCCCAGCGGGCACAGATACGCAGTATTTT	CSVAPAGTDTQYF
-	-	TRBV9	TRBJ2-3	TGTGCCACTGGTGGCGGGAGCACAGATACGCAGTATTTT	CATGGGSTDTQYF
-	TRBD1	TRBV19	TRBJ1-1	TGTGCCAGTAGTATGGCAGGGGGCACTGAAGCTTTCTTT	CASSMAGGTEAFF
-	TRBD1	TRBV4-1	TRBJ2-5	TGCGCCAGCAGCAAGGGACAGGGCCCCAGAGAGACCCAGTACTTC	CASSKGQGPRETQYF
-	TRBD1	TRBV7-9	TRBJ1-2	TGTGCCAGCAGCCTGCCGGGACAGGGGTTTGGCTACACCTTC	CASSLPGQGFGYTF
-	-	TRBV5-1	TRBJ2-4	TGCGCCAGCAGTACACGTTCAGGCCTAGCCAAAAACATTCAGTACTTC	CASSTRSGLAKNIQYF
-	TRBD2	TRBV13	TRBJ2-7	TGTGCCAGCAGCTTTGGTCTAGCGGGAGGTCCCCTCGAGCAGTACTTC	CASSFGLAGGPLEQYF
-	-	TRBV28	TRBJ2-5	TGTGCCAGCATCGGTGGTGGGGGGGAGACCCAGTACTTC	CASIGGGGETQYF
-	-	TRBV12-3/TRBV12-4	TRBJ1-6	TGTGCCAGCAGTTTCGGGAATAATTCACCCCTCCACTTT	CASSFGNNSPLHF
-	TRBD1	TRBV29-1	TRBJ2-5	TGCAGCGGTGGGGACAGGGATTCAAAGACCCAGTACTTC	CSGGDRDSKTQYF
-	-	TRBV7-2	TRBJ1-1	TGTGCCAGCAGCCCGATTAGGACAGCTGAAGCTTTCTTT	CASSPIRTAEAFF
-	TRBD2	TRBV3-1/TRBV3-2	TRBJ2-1	TGTGCCAGCAGCCACGTGCCGGGACTAGCGGGGGGGCCGGGCAACAATGAGCAGTTCTTC	CASSHVPGLAGGPGNNEQFF
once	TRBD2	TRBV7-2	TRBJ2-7	TGTGCCAGCAGCTTAGACGGGAGGGCCTCTTCTCAGCAGTACTTC	CASSLDGRASSQQYF
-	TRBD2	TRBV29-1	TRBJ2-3	TGCAGCGTTGGAGGAGATGCGGGGGGGAGCACAGATACGCAGTATTTT	CSVGGDAGGSTDTQYF
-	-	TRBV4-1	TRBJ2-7	TGCGCCAGCAGCCAAGGGGGCGTATACGAGCAGTACTTC	CASSQGGVYEQYF
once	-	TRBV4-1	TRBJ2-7	TGCGCCAGCAGCCAAGAGTTCCATCCGGGCTACGAGCAGTACTTC	CASSQEFHPGYEQYF
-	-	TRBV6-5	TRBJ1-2	TGTGCCATCGACCGGGGGGATGGCTACACCTTC	CAIDRGDGYTF
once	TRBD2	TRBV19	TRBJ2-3	TGTGCCAGTAGTATCCATCTAGCGGGGGGGCGGGATACGCAGTATTTT	CASSIHLAGGRDTQYF
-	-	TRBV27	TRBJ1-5	TGTGCCAGCAGGCCGATAGGGGGATCAGGCGCCAATCAGCCCCAGCATTTT	CASRPIGGSGANQPQHF
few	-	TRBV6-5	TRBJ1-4	TGTGCCAGCAGTTACGGTAGGGGAAGGACTAATGAAAAACTGTTTTTT	CASSYGRGRTNEKLFF
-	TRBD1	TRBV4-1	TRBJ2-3	TGCGCCAGCAGCCCGACAGGGGTCTCCAGCACAGATACGCAGTATTTT	CASSPTGVSSTDTQYF
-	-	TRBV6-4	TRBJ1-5	TGTGCCAGCAGCCCCCAACCGGGAGTTAGCAATCAGCCCCAGCATTTT	CASSPQPGVSNQPQHF
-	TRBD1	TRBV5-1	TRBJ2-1	TGCGCCAGCAGCAGTACAGGGGGCGCGAGAAATGAGCAGTTCTTC	CASSSTGGARNEQFF
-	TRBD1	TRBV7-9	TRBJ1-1	TGTGCCAGCAGCTTAGAGGACAGGGTTAACACTGAAGCTTTCTTT	CASSLEDRVNTEAFF
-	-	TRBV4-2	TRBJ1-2	TGTGCCAGCAGCCCCCATCCCCCCAGGGGTGGAAGCTACACCTTC	CASSPHPPRGGSYTF
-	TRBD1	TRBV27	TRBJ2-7	TGTGCCAGCAGTTTATCGGGGACAGGGTACGAGCAGTACTTC	CASSLSGTGYEQYF
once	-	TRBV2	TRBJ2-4	TGTGCCAGCAGTGAAGTATCCCTGCGGGACTGGGACATTCAGTACTTC	CASSEVSLRDWDIQYF
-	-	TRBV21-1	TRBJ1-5	TGTGCCAGCAGCAAGGGGGGGGAGCGCAATCAGCCCCAGCATTTT	CASSKGGERNQPQHF
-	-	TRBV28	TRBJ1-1	TGTGCCAGCAGCCTTAGGGGGGAAGCTTTCTTT	CASSLRGEAFF
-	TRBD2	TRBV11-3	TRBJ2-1	TGTGCCAGCAGCCCGCGTAGCGGGAGGGCCTTATCGGGGGGATACAATGAGCAGTTCTTC	CASSPRSGRALSGGYNEQFF
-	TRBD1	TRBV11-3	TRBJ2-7	TGTGCCAGCAGCTTTGTCGACGGGACAGGGGGACCCTCCTACGAGCAGTACTTC	CASSFVDGTGGPSYEQYF
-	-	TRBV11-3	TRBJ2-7	TGTGCCTCAAAGGTGGGCAGGGCCTCCTACGAGCAGTACTTC	CASKVGRASYEQYF
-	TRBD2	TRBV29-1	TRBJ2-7	TGCAGCGTAGCTAGCGGGGACTCCTACGAGCAGTACTTC	CSVASGDSYEQYF
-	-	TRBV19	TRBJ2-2	TGTGCCGCAACCCTACGCGGAGGGGAGTACACCGGGGAGCTGTTTTTT	CAATLRGGEYTGELFF
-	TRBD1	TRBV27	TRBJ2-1	TGTGCCAGCAGTTTGGCGGCAGGGGGCGTGAATGAGCAGTTCTTC	CASSLAAGGVNEQFF
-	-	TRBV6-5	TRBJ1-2	TGTGCCAGCAGTTACTCCTTTGGGCCTGGCTATGGCTACACCTTC	CASSYSFGPGYGYTF
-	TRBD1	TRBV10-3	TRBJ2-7	TGTGCCATCAGGAGCTTGACAGGGGATATCCACGAGCAGTACTTC	CAIRSLTGDIHEQYF
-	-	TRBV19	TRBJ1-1	TGTGCCAGTGCCGAGCTGCGGGGCACTGAAGCTTTCTTT	CASAELRGTEAFF
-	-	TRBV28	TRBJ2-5	TGTGCCAGCAGTTTGGACAGCCAAGAGACCCAGTACTTC	CASSLDSQETQYF
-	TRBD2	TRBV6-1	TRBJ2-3	TGTGCCAGCAGTGAAGGGACTAGCGGGGACTGGGGCACAGATACGCAGTATTTT	CASSEGTSGDWGTDTQYF
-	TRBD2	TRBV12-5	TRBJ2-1	TGTGCTAGTGGTTTGCTTTGGACTAGCGGGAAAGGTGAGCAGTTCTTC	CASGLLWTSGKGEQFF
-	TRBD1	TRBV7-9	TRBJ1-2	TGTGCCAGCAGCTTAGGACGTACGGACAGGGCGATTAATGGCTACACCTTC	CASSLGRTDRAINGYTF
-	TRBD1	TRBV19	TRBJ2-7	TGTGCCAGTAGCGTACAGGGGGCCACACCCGAGCAGTACTTC	CASSVQGATPEQYF
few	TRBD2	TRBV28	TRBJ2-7	TGTGCCAGCACAACATGGACTAGCGGCGATCGCTCCTACGAGCAGTACTTC	CASTTWTSGDRSYEQYF
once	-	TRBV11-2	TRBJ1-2	TGTGCCAGCAGCTTCGACACTAACTATGGCTACACCTTC	CASSFDTNYGYTF